Following are 5 T cell receptor beta chains from one sample sequenced in a study of technical replicates of blood from several donors. Assay used: immunoSEQ multiplex PCR; TCRdb lists only in-frame clones, some missing. The sample yields fewer than 90,000 clones, about nine tenths seen once. Sample: T cells isolated from PBMCs. These receptor sequences come from a human donor in good health.

The chain uses TRBV7-9 and TRBJ1-2; TRBD1 matches at 8 bases. Germline CDR1 SEHNR, CDR2 FQNEAQ (reference sequence). CDR3 size: 13 residues. V lost 5 bases, J lost 3 bases, and 2 bases stayed unmatched. CDR3: CASSPTGDYGYTF. The CDR3 nucleotides read TGTGCCAGCAGCCCGACAGGGGACTATGGCTACACCTTC. Drawing the rest from reference TRBV7-9 and TRBJ1-2, the complete variable domain is DTGVSQNPRHKITKRGQNVTFRCDPISEHNRLYWYRQTLGQGPEFLTYFQNEAQLEKSRLLSDRFSAERPKGSFSTLEIQRTEQGDSAMYLCASSPTGDYGYTFGSGTRLTVV.

V usage is TRBV28 and J usage is TRBJ2-7; 10 nucleotides agree with TRBD2. V shed 8 bases, J shed 0 bases, and the junction held 4 bases outside the gene matches. This CDR3 spans 14 amino acids. Per germline, CDR1 MDHEN and CDR2 SYDVKM. As DNA, the CDR3 is TGTGCCAGCCTTAGCGGGAGGTCCTCCTACGAGCAGTACTTC. Translated, it gives CASLSGRSSYEQYF.

The chain joins TRBV6-6 to TRBJ1-1, with 7 bases identical to TRBD1. Germline V gene sequence: CDR1 MNHNY, CDR2 SVGAGI (reference sequence). The CDR3 runs 15 residues. The junction had 10 bases not matched to a gene; V was cut back by 5 bases and J by 4 bases. CDR3 region: CASSPRAGGITEAFF. For the CDR3, the DNA is TGTGCCAGCAGTCCTCGAGCAGGGGGTATCACTGAAGCTTTCTTT.

This chain joins TRBV6-1 and TRBJ2-7; 8 nucleotides match TRBD1. Germline values: CDR1 MNHNS, CDR2 SASEGT. V shed 0 bases, J shed 0 bases, and the junction held 10 bases outside the gene matches. The CDR3 sequence is 18 residues long. The CDR3 loop is CASSEARLTGGGSYEQYF. The CDR3 coding sequence is TGTGCCAGCAGTGAAGCTAGACTTACAGGGGGTGGCTCCTACGAGCAGTACTTC.

The V gene is TRBV9, the J gene TRBJ2-1; TRBD2 aligns across 14 bases. CDR1 SGDLS and CDR2 YYNGEE come from the germline V gene. V dropped 4 bases and J dropped 6; count of bases not matched to a gene: 3. The CDR3 loop spans 15 amino acids. The chain's CDR3 is CASSPGLAGGNEQFF. In nucleotides, the CDR3 is TGTGCCAGCAGCCCCGGACTAGCGGGGGGCAATGAGCAGTTCTTC.